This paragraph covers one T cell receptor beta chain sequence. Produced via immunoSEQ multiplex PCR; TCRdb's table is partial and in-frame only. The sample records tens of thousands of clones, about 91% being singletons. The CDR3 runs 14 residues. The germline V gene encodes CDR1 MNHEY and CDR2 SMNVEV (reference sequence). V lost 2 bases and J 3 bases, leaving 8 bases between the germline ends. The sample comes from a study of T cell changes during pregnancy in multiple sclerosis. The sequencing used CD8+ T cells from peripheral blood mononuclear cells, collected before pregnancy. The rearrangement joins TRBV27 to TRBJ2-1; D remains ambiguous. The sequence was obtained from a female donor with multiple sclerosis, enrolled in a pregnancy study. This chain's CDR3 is CASSLRDNYNEQFF. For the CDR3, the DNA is TGTGCCAGCAGTTTACGCGACAACTACAATGAGCAGTTCTTC.